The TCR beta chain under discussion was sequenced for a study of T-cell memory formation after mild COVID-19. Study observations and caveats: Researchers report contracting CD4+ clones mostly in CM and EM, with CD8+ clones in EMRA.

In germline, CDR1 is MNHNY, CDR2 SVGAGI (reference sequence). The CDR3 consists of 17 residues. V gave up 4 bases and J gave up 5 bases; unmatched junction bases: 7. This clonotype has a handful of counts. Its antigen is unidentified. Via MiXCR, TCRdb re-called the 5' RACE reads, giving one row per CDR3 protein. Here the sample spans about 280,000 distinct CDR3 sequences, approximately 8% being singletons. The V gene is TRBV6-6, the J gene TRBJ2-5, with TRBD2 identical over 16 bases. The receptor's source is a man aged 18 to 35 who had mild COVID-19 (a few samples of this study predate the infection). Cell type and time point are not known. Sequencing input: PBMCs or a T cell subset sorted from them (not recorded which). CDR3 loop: CASSSTGTSGGDETQYF. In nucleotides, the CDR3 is TGTGCCAGCAGTTCTACCGGGACTAGCGGGGGGGATGAGACCCAGTACTTC.